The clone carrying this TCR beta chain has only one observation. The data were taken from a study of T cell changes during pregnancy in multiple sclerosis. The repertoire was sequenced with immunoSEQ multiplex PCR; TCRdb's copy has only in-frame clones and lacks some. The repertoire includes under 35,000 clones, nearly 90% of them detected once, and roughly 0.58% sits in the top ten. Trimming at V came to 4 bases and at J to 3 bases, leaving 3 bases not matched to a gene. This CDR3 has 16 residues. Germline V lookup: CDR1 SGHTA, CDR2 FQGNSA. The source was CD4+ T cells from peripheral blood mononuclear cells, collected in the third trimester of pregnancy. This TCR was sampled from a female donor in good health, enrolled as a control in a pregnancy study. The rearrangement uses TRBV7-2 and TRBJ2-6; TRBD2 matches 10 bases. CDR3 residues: CASSSSGRGGANVLTF. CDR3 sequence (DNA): TGTGCCAGCAGCTCTAGCGGGAGAGGTGGGGCCAACGTCCTGACTTTC.